Listed below are T cell receptor beta chains from one sample, sequenced in a study of cytomegalovirus exposure and HLA in healthy donors. The repertoire was sequenced with immunoSEQ multiplex PCR; TCRdb's copy has only in-frame clones and lacks some. This sample yields fewer than 300,000 clones, of which about nine tenths are seen a single time; 3% to 4% belongs to the top ten. The sequenced sample consisted of PBMCs. The origin of the receptors is a middle-aged man in good health and CMV-seropositive. Each CDR3 is given with its conserved first and last residue. The order of the fields is J gene, V gene, clone size, D gene, CDR3 DNA, CDR3 protein. D genes are given only for firm matches. For some rows the clone size is stated as once, few or many, or as a class when expanded; others skip it.

TRBJ1-1,TRBV5-1,-,-,TGCGCCAGCAGCTTGGCGGACACGGGCACTGAAGCTTTCTTT,CASSLADTGTEAFF
TRBJ2-2,TRBV7-6,-,-,TGTGCCAGCAGCTTAGACACATTCACCGGGGAGCTGTTTTTT,CASSLDTFTGELFF
TRBJ2-7,TRBV7-2,-,TRBD1,TGTGCCAGTAGACAGGGGGTTTCCTACGAGCAGTACTTC,CASRQGVSYEQYF
TRBJ2-3,TRBV7-9,-,TRBD2,TGTGCCAGCAGCTTAGGGCTAGCGGGAGGGGGCCCGACAGATACGCAGTATTTT,CASSLGLAGGGPTDTQYF
TRBJ2-5,TRBV6-5,-,-,TGTGCCAGCAGTTCTCAGGGTTCCCAAGAGACCCAGTACTTC,CASSSQGSQETQYF
TRBJ2-2,TRBV5-4,-,TRBD1,TGTGCCAGCAGCTTTGGCAGGGGGCGTCCCGGGGAGCTGTTTTTT,CASSFGRGRPGELFF
TRBJ2-7,TRBV5-4,-,-,TGTGCCAGCAGCTTTTTAGGGGCTGCCTTATACGAGCAGTACTTC,CASSFLGAALYEQYF
TRBJ1-1,TRBV6-4,-,-,TGTGCCAGCAGTGACTCAATGGGGGGCACTGAAGCTTTCTTT,CASSDSMGGTEAFF
TRBJ1-1,TRBV11-2,-,-,TGTGCCAGCAGCTCCGGGGTGGGGACTGAAGCTTTCTTT,CASSSGVGTEAFF
TRBJ1-2,TRBV27,-,TRBD1,TGTGCCAGCAGCGGACAGGGGATAGGCTACACCTTC,CASSGQGIGYTF
TRBJ2-1,TRBV19,-,TRBD2,TGTGCCAGTAGTTTGGCGGGAGGCTCCTACAATGAGCAGTTCTTC,CASSLAGGSYNEQFF
TRBJ2-2,TRBV5-1,once,TRBD1,TGCGCCAGCAGTGGGACAGGGGCCACCGGGGAGCTGTTTTTT,CASSGTGATGELFF
TRBJ2-6,TRBV19,-,-,TGTGCCAGTAGCTCTAACTCTGGGGCCAACGTCCTGACTTTC,CASSSNSGANVLTF
TRBJ1-1,TRBV28,few,-,TGTGCCAGCAGTTTTGGGCAGCCCACTGAAGCTTTCTTT,CASSFGQPTEAFF
TRBJ1-2,TRBV28,-,TRBD1,TGTGCCAGCAGTTTCAGAGGACAGGGCTTTAACTATGGCTACACCTTC,CASSFRGQGFNYGYTF
TRBJ2-1,TRBV27,-,TRBD2,TGTGCCAGCAGTGCTAGCGGGAGTATAGTCTATGAGCAGTTCTTC,CASSASGSIVYEQFF
TRBJ2-7,TRBV7-2,-,-,TGTGCCAGCAGCGGAGTCGGGGGGCGGTACGAGCAGTACTTC,CASSGVGGRYEQYF
TRBJ2-1,TRBV14,-,TRBD2,TGTGCCAGCAGCCAAGACCACCTAGCGGGAGGGTACAATGAGCAGTTCTTC,CASSQDHLAGGYNEQFF
TRBJ2-5,TRBV28,-,TRBD1,TGTGCCAGCAGACTTGCAACCCAGGGGGCTGGGGAGACCCAGTACTTC,CASRLATQGAGETQYF
TRBJ2-7,TRBV7-8,once,TRBD1,TGTGCCAGCAGTTTACAGGGGCCGGGGTTAGACGAGCAGTACTTC,CASSLQGPGLDEQYF
TRBJ1-2,TRBV28,-,-,TGTGCCAGCAGGACAGGAATTATGGCCTATGGCTACACCTTC,CASRTGIMAYGYTF
TRBJ2-5,TRBV4-3,-,TRBD1,TGCGCCAGCAGCCAAGAAGGGACAGGTTTACCCCAAGAGACCCAGTACTTC,CASSQEGTGLPQETQYF